Listed below are T cell receptor beta chains from one sample, sequenced in a study of PD-1 blockade in classical Hodgkin lymphoma. Only in-frame clones appear in the TCRdb table, and some are missing; sequencing was by immunoSEQ multiplex PCR. The sample contains around 50,000 clones, roughly 80% of which appear only once. The sequences come from peripheral blood mononuclear cells (PBMCs), collected before the fourth cycle of nivolumab. The receptors shown here come from a human donor with classical Hodgkin lymphoma. CDR3s include the opening cysteine and the closing phenylalanine or tryptophan. D genes are given only for firm matches. Size is stated for part of the rows, as once, few or many counts, or as a class when the clone is expanded.

j_call v_call d_call clone_size cdr3_nt cdr3_aa
TRBJ2-1 TRBV29-1 NA NA TGCAGCGCAGGGTTTCTGTTCAATGAGCAGTTCTTC CSAGFLFNEQFF
TRBJ2-1 TRBV7-2 TRBD2 NA TGTGCCAGCAGCTTCGGACTAGCGGGAGAAGGGCAGTTCTTC CASSFGLAGEGQFF
TRBJ2-7 TRBV9 TRBD2 NA TGTGCCAGCAGTCTTACTAGCGGGAGTGAGCACGAGCAGTACTTC CASSLTSGSEHEQYF
TRBJ1-4 TRBV7-9 TRBD1 few TGTGCCAGCAGCTCCGGGACAGGGCTGACCTGGCTCGAAAAACTGTTTTTT CASSSGTGLTWLEKLFF
TRBJ2-7 TRBV4-1 TRBD2 NA TGCGCCAGCAGCCAAGCGTCTAGCGGGAGTGGCGAGCAGTACTTC CASSQASSGSGEQYF
TRBJ2-5 TRBV6-4 TRBD1 once TGTGCCAGCAAGTGGACAGGGGACCAAGAGACCCAGTACTTC CASKWTGDQETQYF
TRBJ1-2 TRBV4-2 NA NA TGTGCCAGCAGCCAAGGGGGTTTCGGCTATGGCTACACCTTC CASSQGGFGYGYTF
TRBJ2-2 TRBV27 NA NA TGTGCCAGCAGTTTTTGGCTCCCCCCCGGGGAGCTGTTTTTT CASSFWLPPGELFF
TRBJ2-7 TRBV5-1 NA NA TGCGCCAGCAGCTACGGACAGACCTACGAGCAGTACTTC CASSYGQTYEQYF
TRBJ2-3 TRBV5-6 NA NA TGTGCCAGCAGCTTGGCCGGGGCAGATACGCAGTATTTT CASSLAGADTQYF
TRBJ2-1 TRBV5-1 TRBD2 NA TGCGCCAGCAGCCAACTACCTAGCGGGAGCTACAATGAGCAGTTCTTC CASSQLPSGSYNEQFF
TRBJ2-5 TRBV11-2 NA NA TGTGCCAGCAGCTTTTCATTCCTAGGGGGGCCCGCGGAGACCCAGTACTTC CASSFSFLGGPAETQYF
TRBJ1-1 TRBV6-5 NA NA TGTGCCAGCAGTTATCAGATTAACACTGAAGCTTTCTTT CASSYQINTEAFF
TRBJ1-3 TRBV2 NA NA TGTGCCAGCGCAAAGGACTCTGGAAACACCATATATTTT CASAKDSGNTIYF
TRBJ1-1 TRBV5-1 TRBD1 NA TGCGCCAGCAGCCAAGCGGGGACAGCGGACACTGAAGCTTTCTTT CASSQAGTADTEAFF
TRBJ2-5 TRBV18 TRBD2 NA TGTGCCAGCCCGGGGGGCCAAGAGACCCAGTACTTC CASPGGQETQYF
TRBJ1-5 TRBV2 NA NA TGTGCCAGCAGTGGGCAGGACAGTTACAATCAGCCCCAGCATTTT CASSGQDSYNQPQHF
TRBJ2-1 TRBV28 TRBD2 NA TGTGCCAGCAGTAGCGGGGCCTACAATGAGCAGTTCTTC CASSSGAYNEQFF
TRBJ1-4 TRBV19 NA NA TGTGCCAGTATAGGGGGAGGCGGGGAAAAACTGTTTTTT CASIGGGGEKLFF
TRBJ1-3 TRBV6-5 NA NA TGTGCCAGCAGTTACGCATCGGGGAGGGGAGAAAACACCATATATTTT CASSYASGRGENTIYF
TRBJ2-7 TRBV5-1 TRBD2 NA TGCGCCAGCAAGAGCGGGAGAAGGAACGAGCAGTACTTC CASKSGRRNEQYF
TRBJ2-7 TRBV6-5 NA NA TGTGCCAGCAGTTCGACAGAAGTCTACGAGCAGTACTTC CASSSTEVYEQYF
TRBJ2-1 TRBV7-2 NA NA TGTGCCAGCGGGACGAGGGGATACAATGAGCAGTTCTTC CASGTRGYNEQFF
TRBJ2-3 TRBV28 NA NA TGTGCCAGCAGTCCCCCGAGGGGGAGCACAGATACGCAGTATTTT CASSPPRGSTDTQYF
TRBJ2-1 TRBV5-4 TRBD2 NA TGTGCCAGCAGCTTGGGCGGGGGGAACTACAATGAGCAGTTCTTC CASSLGGGNYNEQFF
TRBJ2-3 TRBV7-9 TRBD1 NA TGTGCCAGCAGCTCCGGACAGGGGACAGATACGCAGTATTTT CASSSGQGTDTQYF
TRBJ2-3 TRBV21-1 NA NA TGTGCCAGCAGCAAAGCAGGTCAGGGGGCTGAGAACACAGATACGCAGTATTTT CASSKAGQGAENTDTQYF
TRBJ2-2 TRBV5-1 NA NA TGCGCCAGCAGCTTGGGGGGAGTCGACACCGGGGAGCTGTTTTTT CASSLGGVDTGELFF
TRBJ2-7 TRBV19 NA NA TGTGCCAGTAGTTTCTCGGGGGCCGGCTCCTACGAGCAGTACTTC CASSFSGAGSYEQYF
TRBJ2-1 TRBV6-1 NA once TGTGCCAGCAGACTTGACAATGAGCAGTTCTTC CASRLDNEQFF
TRBJ2-7 TRBV18 TRBD2 NA TGTGCCAGCTCACCACCGACTAGCAAGTACGAGCAGTACTTC CASSPPTSKYEQYF
TRBJ1-5 TRBV6-1 TRBD1 NA TGTGCCAGCAGCAGACAGGGGGCTTTTAATCAGCCCCAGCATTTT CASSRQGAFNQPQHF
TRBJ2-1 TRBV14 TRBD1 NA TGTGCCAGCAGTAGGACAGGGGTCCGGGAGCAGTTCTTC CASSRTGVREQFF
TRBJ1-1 TRBV19 NA NA TGTGCCAGTAGTATGTGGGGGGGTACTGAAGCTTTCTTT CASSMWGGTEAFF
TRBJ2-7 TRBV7-9 NA few TGTGCCAGCAGCCCGACTGGGAGAGGGGGGAATTACTACGAGCAGTACTTC CASSPTGRGGNYYEQYF
TRBJ1-1 TRBV6-5 NA few TGTGCCAGCAGTTTGGCTACGAACACTGAAGCTTTCTTT CASSLATNTEAFF
TRBJ2-7 TRBV19 NA once TGTGCCAGTAAGGCCCTTAACCGGGGAACCCACGAGCAGTACTTC CASKALNRGTHEQYF
TRBJ2-7 TRBV4-3 NA NA TGCGCCAGCAGCCAAGAAGAAGGGAACTCCTACGAGCAGTACTTC CASSQEEGNSYEQYF
TRBJ1-2 TRBV18 NA NA TGTGCCAGCTCACCAGGGGGGGCCTGGGGCTACACCTTC CASSPGGAWGYTF
TRBJ1-1 TRBV12-5 TRBD1 NA TGTGCTAGTGGCAACGACAGGGGGAGGTCTGAAGCTTTCTTT CASGNDRGRSEAFF
TRBJ1-1 TRBV14 NA NA TGTGCCAGCAGCCAAGAACTGGGAGGAGCTTTCTTT CASSQELGGAFF
TRBJ2-3 TRBV5-6 TRBD2 once TGTGCCAGCAGCTCGGGAGGGGCCAGGAGGAATACGCAGTATTTT CASSSGGARRNTQYF
TRBJ1-5 TRBV15 TRBD1 NA TGTGCCACCAGCAGAGACCCCCGGAGGACAGGAGGGCTTCAGCCCCAGCATTTT CATSRDPRRTGGLQPQHF
TRBJ2-1 TRBV6-1 NA NA TGTGCCAGCACCCTAATATCGCAAGGGGAGCAGTTCTTC CASTLISQGEQFF
TRBJ2-1 TRBV5-1 NA NA TGCGCCAGCAGCTTGGGATCGGTGAATGAGCAGTTCTTC CASSLGSVNEQFF
TRBJ1-2 TRBV6-5 NA NA TGTGCCACCGGGCCCCCGTATGGCTACACCTTC CATGPPYGYTF
TRBJ2-1 TRBV29-1 NA NA TGCAGCGTTGTTAGGGAGAATGAGCAGTTCTTC CSVVRENEQFF
TRBJ2-2 TRBV11-2 NA NA TGTGCCAGCAGCTTAGGCGGACAAGTGAACACCGGGGAGCTGTTTTTT CASSLGGQVNTGELFF
TRBJ1-5 TRBV4-1 NA few TGCGCCAGCAGCCAAGGGACAGACAATCAGCCCCAGCATTTT CASSQGTDNQPQHF
TRBJ2-7 TRBV6-5 NA NA TGTGCCAGCGACTCGTCCCACGAGCAGTACTTC CASDSSHEQYF
TRBJ2-7 TRBV13 TRBD2 NA TGTGCCAGCAGTCTCAGTCCCGGGACTAGCGTTCGCGAGCAGTACTTC CASSLSPGTSVREQYF
TRBJ2-7 TRBV7-2 NA NA TGTGCCAGCAGCTTCGGACTTATCTACGAGCAGTACTTC CASSFGLIYEQYF
TRBJ2-3 TRBV11-3 TRBD1 NA TGTGCCAGCAGTCCTCATCCAGGGGGCGCAGATACGCAGTATTTT CASSPHPGGADTQYF